The rows below give T cell receptor beta chains drawn from one sample of a study of shared clonotypes between healthy human individuals. Sequenced by immunoSEQ multiplex PCR; TCRdb stores in-frame clones only, minus some. Of 2.5 million or so clones listed, 90% to 95% are singletons. The sequencing input was naive CD4+ T cells sorted from blood. The receptors shown here come from a man between 18 and 29 years old in good health. Each CDR3 is given without its conserved first and last residue.

TRBV7-2	TRBJ2-7	14	ASRGLAGGGAGEQY
TRBV27	TRBJ1-1	12	ASSLNRAGSRAF
TRBV11-2	TRBJ1-5	11	ASSLDHPGPQH
TRBV2	TRBJ1-1	14	ASRGQPRGSNTEAF
TRBV30	TRBJ2-7	11	AWTSGTFYEQY
TRBV5-1	TRBJ2-3	13	ASRTGLAFTDTQY
TRBV5-5	TRBJ2-3	12	ASSLQVGADTQY
TRBV27	TRBJ1-1	13	ASTPWAGRDTEAF
TRBV9	TRBJ2-7	12	ASSPRDRVGEQY
TRBV5-8	TRBJ1-6	9	ASSLFGSAY
TRBV9	TRBJ2-7	11	ASSVGPSGEQY
TRBV6-1	TRBJ1-5	13	ASSALDRTNQPQH
TRBV10-1	TRBJ1-1	11	ASSEDRDTEAF
TRBV7-2	TRBJ2-7	11	ASSLRPPYEQY
TRBV4-2	TRBJ1-5	13	ASRQVDIVQQPQH
TRBV28	TRBJ2-7	10	ASSSVTYEQY
TRBV11-2	TRBJ1-3	10	ASRTSGNTIY
TRBV18	TRBJ1-1	14	ASSPRVVGMNTEAF
TRBV4-1	TRBJ2-7	14	ASSQVGRSFSYEQY
TRBV30	TRBJ2-3	13	AWRSSGLSTDTQY
TRBV7-7	TRBJ2-5	16	ASSDGTSGGAVVETQY